This T cell receptor beta chain was retrieved from a study of blood T cells in healthy people across ages. A second about 7 to 11 cycle PCR used barcoded and J-beta primers. A template-switch adaptor containing 12 random nucleotides labeled each cDNA molecule. MiXCR, run by TCRdb on the 5' RACE reads, gives a single entry per CDR3 protein. The data contain 1.5 million to 2 million distinct CDR3 sequences, around half of them singletons. V was trimmed by 3 bases and J by 8 bases, leaving 14 bases between them. This CDR3 is 14 amino acids long. Germline V gene lookup returns CDR1 SGHAT and CDR2 FQNNGV. Every donor provided roughly 10 milliliters of peripheral blood. This clonotype was counted a single time.

The receptor was derived from a middle-aged woman in good health. Sequenced sample: blood. This sequence joins TRBV11-2 and TRBJ1-3; D is unclear. CDR3 DNA: TGTGCCAGCAGCTTCCTCCCGAAGGGATACACCATATATTTT. It encodes CASSFLPKGYTIYF.